This record covers a single T cell receptor (beta chain). Its antigen is still unknown. Germline V CDR1 and CDR2: SGHVS, FQNEAQ. The J segment lost 8 bases and the V segment lost 6 bases, leaving 9 bases of the junction unmatched. The CDR3 length is 14 residues. These data come from a study of shared clonotypes between healthy human individuals. The genomic DNA of each subset was split evenly across several immunoSEQ plates. Libraries were prepared by immunoSEQ multiplex PCR; TCRdb keeps only in-frame clonotypes and omits some of them. The sample includes 2 million to 3 million clones, about 92% seen only once; the top ten take about 0.13%. The CD4+ fraction was divided into a CD45RA+ naive subset and a CD45RA-negative memory subset. Study-wide results and caveats: Several donors shared approximately 5% of their naive CD4 clonotypes. An anticipated effect of sequencing depth on clonotype sharing among donors was recognized.

This chain links TRBV7-8 with TRBJ1-1, with 10 bases matching TRBD1. The clonotype was recovered from a man in his late teens or twenties in good health. Material: naive CD4+ T cells sorted from blood. Indicated subset: CD45RA+ positively selected. This CDR3 is CASSGRGQGTEAFF. The CDR3 bases are TGTGCCAGCAGTGGTCGGGGACAGGGGACCGAAGCTTTCTTT.